These 20 T cell receptor beta chains were sequenced from one sample in a study of shared clonotypes between healthy human individuals. The table came from immunoSEQ multiplex PCR; TCRdb's copy has only in-frame clones and leaves some out. The data hold approximately 620,000 clones, with around 97% observed a single time. What was sequenced was naive CD4+ T cells sorted from blood. Subset here: CD45RA+ positively selected. The receptors stem from a woman aged 25 to 45 in good health.

The chain carries TRBV5-1 and TRBJ2-7; D possibly corresponds to TRBD2 (6 bases). Deletions cut 2 bases from V and 5 bases from J, with 14 bases between. Germline CDR1 SGHRS, CDR2 YFSETQ. The CDR3 runs to 14 residues. The CDR3 reads CASSFREAWNEQYF. DNA for the CDR3: TGCGCCAGCAGCTTTAGGGAGGCTTGGAACGAGCAGTACTTC.

The genes are TRBV19 and TRBJ2-4, with D hard to call. V shed 7 bases and J shed 5 bases, with 12 bases lying between them. Germline values: CDR1 LNHDA, CDR2 SQIVND (reference sequence). The CDR3 has 13 residues. CDR3 coding DNA: TGTGCCAGTACCCTCCGATCCCAAAACATTCAGTACTTC. Translated, it gives CASTLRSQNIQYF.

The sample holds one count of this clone. The genes are TRBV28 and TRBJ1-4; a possible D gene is TRBD1 (5 bases). This CDR3 has 15 residues. With 2 bases removed from V and 7 bases from J, the gap between germline ends came to 14 bases. The germline V gene has CDR1 MDHEN and CDR2 SYDVKM. CDR3 nucleotides: TGTGCCAGCAGTTTAGGACAATTTATGGGTGAAAAACTGTTTTTT. This codes for CASSLGQFMGEKLFF. Based on the CDR3 plus reference TRBV28 and TRBJ1-4, the full variable domain is DVKVTQSSRYLVKRTGEKVFLECVQDMDHENMFWYRQDPGLGLRLIYFSYDVKMKEKGDIPEGYSVSREKKERFSLILESASTNQTSMYLCASSLGQFMGEKLFFGSGTQLSVL.

The chain recombines TRBV4-1 with TRBJ1-2, with D maybe TRBD1 (5 bases). The V end lost 0 bases, the J end lost 4 bases, and 15 bases lay between the germline ends. This CDR3 is 16 amino acids long. Germline assignment: CDR1 MGHRA and CDR2 YSYEKL. CDR3 protein: CASSQEVGERTYGYTF. The CDR3 DNA reads as TGCGCCAGCAGCCAAGAGGTGGGGGAGAGGACCTATGGCTACACCTTC.

V and J are TRBV11-2 and TRBJ1-5; D perhaps matches TRBD1 (6 bases). Germline V gene lookup returns CDR1 SGHAT and CDR2 FQNNGV. The CDR3 totals 16 residues. V lost 2 bases, J lost 5 bases, and 16 bases lay in between. CDR3 bases: TGTGCCAGCAGCTTACACAACAGGGAGTTGGATCAGCCCCAGCATTTT. This codes for CASSLHNRELDQPQHF.

The V gene is TRBV4-1, the J gene TRBJ2-1; D may correspond to TRBD1 or TRBD2 (5 bases each). The CDR3 has 16 amino acids. The V end lost 4 bases, the J end lost 2 bases, and 15 bases lay between the germline ends. Per germline, CDR1 MGHRA and CDR2 YSYEKL. The CDR3 reads CASSLPKRGTYNEQFF. The DNA for the CDR3 is TGCGCCAGCAGCCTCCCAAAGAGGGGAACCTACAATGAGCAGTTCTTC.

The chain uses TRBV18 and TRBJ2-2; a possible D gene is TRBD2 (6 bases). Trimming stripped 5 bases from V and 0 bases from J, with 10 bases between. In germline, CDR1 is KGHSH, CDR2 LQKENI. The length of the CDR3 is 15 residues. The CDR3 region is CASSVREPNTGELFF. CDR3 sequence (DNA): TGTGCCAGCTCAGTCCGGGAGCCGAACACCGGGGAGCTGTTTTTT.

J is TRBJ2-2 and V is TRBV5-1, with D possibly being TRBD2 (6 bases). The CDR3 runs to 15 residues. Germline V lookup: CDR1 SGHRS, CDR2 YFSETQ. V was trimmed by 2 bases and J by 5 bases, leaving 13 bases between them. The CDR3 DNA follows: TGCGCCAGCAGCTTTCAGGAGGGGATTACCGGGGAGCTGTTTTTT. Translation: CASSFQEGITGELFF.

The chain couples TRBV27 to TRBJ1-3; D gene ambiguous. The CDR3 consists of 13 residues. Germline CDR1 is MNHEY and CDR2 is SMNVEV (reference sequence). The V gene lost 5 bases and the J gene lost 6 bases, with 11 bases spanning the gap. The CDR3 DNA sequence: TGTGCCAGCAGTGCTTCCGACTCAAACACCATATATTTT. Amino acid sequence: CASSASDSNTIYF.

The count of this clone is one. The chain has TRBV5-1 and TRBJ1-1; D is unclear. The V end was cut by 1 base, the J end by 7 bases, with 20 bases between. Germline V CDR1 and CDR2: SGHRS, YFSETQ. This CDR3 contains 16 residues. CDR3 sequence reads: CASSLSEVWSVSEAFF. CDR3 in DNA: TGCGCCAGCAGCTTGTCCGAGGTTTGGTCGGTCAGTGAAGCTTTCTTT.

J is TRBJ2-7 and V is TRBV5-6; D is possibly TRBD2 (6 bases). The CDR3 totals 14 residues. Trimming took off 6 bases at V and 2 bases at J, with 15 bases between the two ends. Germline V gene lookup returns CDR1 SGHDT and CDR2 YYEEEE. CDR3 in amino acids: CASNQAGRAYEQYF. The CDR3 DNA is TGTGCCAGCAACCAGGCGGGGAGAGCCTACGAGCAGTACTTC.

V usage is TRBV4-1 and J usage is TRBJ2-1; 15 positions match TRBD2. CDR1 and CDR2 (germline): MGHRA, YSYEKL. This CDR3 has 16 amino acids. The V segment lost 2 bases and the J segment 9 bases; nucleotides outside the gene matches: 5. CDR3 region: CASSQQGLAGGSEQFF. The CDR3 DNA sequence: TGCGCCAGCAGCCAACAAGGACTAGCGGGAGGGAGTGAGCAGTTCTTC.

The chain is built from TRBV6-5 and TRBJ1-4; TRBD1 might be the D (6 bases). Germline CDR1 reads MNHEY; CDR2 reads SVGAGI. The CDR3 is 15 amino acids. The V gene lost 7 bases and the J gene lost 8 bases, with 20 bases spanning the gap. The CDR3 spells CASTTRGLSSEKLFF. The DNA of the CDR3 is TGTGCCAGCACCACCAGGGGACTTTCATCGGAAAAACTGTTTTTT.

This clone showed up just once. The chain recombines TRBV6-5 with TRBJ2-6; tentatively, D is TRBD1 (5 bases). Germline CDR1 is MNHEY and CDR2 is SVGAGI. Deletions cut 10 bases from V and 3 bases from J, with 16 bases between. This CDR3 has 15 amino acids. In DNA form, the CDR3 reads TGTGCCACCTCCTTAGGGGTGGTTGGGGCCAACGTCCTGACTTTC. Protein sequence: CATSLGVVGANVLTF.

This clone appeared a single time. The V call is TRBV5-1, the J call TRBJ2-7; the D gene is possibly TRBD2 (6 bases). Germline V CDR1 and CDR2: SGHRS, YFSETQ. V dropped 7 bases and J dropped 4 bases, with 15 bases sitting between them. The CDR3 spans 13 residues. CDR3: CASRTTSGYEQYF. The CDR3 DNA reads as TGCGCCAGCCGGACTACGAGTGGATACGAGCAGTACTTC.

The chain joins TRBV10-3 to TRBJ2-3, with 7 bases matching TRBD2. The CDR3 is 12 amino acids. Germline values: CDR1 ENHRY, CDR2 SYGVKD. The V segment lost 5 bases and the J segment 6 bases; nucleotides outside the gene matches: 2. The CDR3 DNA reads TGTGCCATCAGTTTGCGGGAGGATACGCAGTATTTT. Protein sequence: CAISLREDTQYF.

As regards this clone: At one of its ends the junction is not consistent with the germline gene, which may arise from a read error. Within the sample, other DNA sequences also encode this same CDR3. The chain combines TRBV28 with TRBJ2-7; 12 bases agree with TRBD2. This CDR3 is built from 16 residues. From germline, CDR1 is MDHEN and CDR2 SYDVKM. The CDR3 DNA follows: TGTGCCAGCAGGGGACTAGCGGGCGCGAGCTCCTACGAGCAGTACTTT. Residues: CASRGLAGASSYEQYF.

The chain couples TRBV29-1 to TRBJ1-1; no reliable D call. CDR1 is SQVTM and CDR2 is ANQGSEA in the germline V gene. The CDR3 extends over 14 amino acids. V dropped 1 base and J dropped 0 bases, with 9 bases sitting between them. This chain's CDR3 is CSVEVGIMNTEAFF. The CDR3 DNA reads as TGCAGCGTTGAAGTTGGGATTATGAACACTGAAGCTTTCTTT.

This chain uses TRBV30 with TRBJ2-5; tentatively, D is TRBD1 (5 bases). Germline V gene data show CDR1 as GTSNPN and CDR2 as SVGIG (reference sequence). CDR3 length: 12 amino acids. The V and J ends lost 2 bases and 4 bases respectively, with 8 bases between them. The CDR3 DNA reads TGTGCCTGGAGTTGGCAGGGAGAGACCCAGTACTTC. It yields the protein CAWSWQGETQYF. Complete variable domain (other parts from reference TRBV30 and TRBJ2-5): SQTIHQWPATLVQPVGSPLSLECTVEGTSNPNLYWYRQAAGRGLQLLFYSVGIGQISSEVPQNLSASRPQDRQFILSSKKLLLSDSGFYLCAWSWQGETQYFGPGTRLLVL.

In regard to this clone: Mismatch with germline at one junction end may stem from a read error. The chain couples TRBV18 to TRBJ2-7, with D possibly TRBD1 on 6 matching bases. This CDR3 is 13 amino acids long. Germline CDR1 reads KGHSH; CDR2 reads LQKENI. The CDR3 nucleotides read TGTGCCAGCTCACCACGAGAGTCGACGAGGGGGTTCTTC. It codes for CASSPRESTRGFF.